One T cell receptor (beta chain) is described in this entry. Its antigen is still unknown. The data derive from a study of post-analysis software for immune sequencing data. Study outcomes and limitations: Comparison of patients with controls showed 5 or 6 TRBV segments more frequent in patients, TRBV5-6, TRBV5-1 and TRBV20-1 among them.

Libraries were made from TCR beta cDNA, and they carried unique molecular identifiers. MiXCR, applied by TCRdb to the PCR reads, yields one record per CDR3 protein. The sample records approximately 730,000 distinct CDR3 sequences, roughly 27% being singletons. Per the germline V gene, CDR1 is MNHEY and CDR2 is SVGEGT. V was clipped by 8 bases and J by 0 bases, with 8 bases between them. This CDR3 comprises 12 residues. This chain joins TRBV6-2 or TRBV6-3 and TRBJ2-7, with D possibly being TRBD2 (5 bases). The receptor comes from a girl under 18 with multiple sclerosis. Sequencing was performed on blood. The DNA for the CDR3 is TGTGCCAGCGGAGACTACTCCTACGAGCAGTACTTC. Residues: CASGDYSYEQYF.